This T cell receptor beta chain was identified during a study of blood T cells in healthy people across ages. Germline CDR1 is MNHNY and CDR2 is SVGAGI (reference sequence). The length of the CDR3 is 15 residues. V lost 5 bases and J lost 2, with 13 bases in between. Using a J-beta primer mix together with a sample-barcoded 5' primer, a second PCR was run for roughly 6 to 11 cycles. TCRdb fed the 5' RACE reads into MiXCR, producing one record per CDR3 protein. The table records roughly 800,000 distinct CDR3 sequences, about 25% of them present only once. These same records also appear under a second study, on T cells of mothers and their children. From that study: The M1S primer of the second PCR added sample barcodes and 2-4 random nucleotides.

The sequence was obtained from a boy under 18 in good health. Sequenced material: blood. The chain carries TRBV6-6 and TRBJ1-5, with D possibly TRBD1 on 6 matching bases. This chain's CDR3 is CASSRQELGNQPQHF. Here the CDR3 DNA reads TGTGCCAGCAGTCGACAGGAATTGGGCAATCAGCCCCAGCATTTT.